The clone carrying this T cell receptor (beta chain) appeared many times. Other DNA sequences in the sample encode the same CDR3. Repertoires were generated with immunoSEQ multiplex PCR, while TCRdb's copy carries only in-frame clones and drops some. The sample yields 550,000 to 700,000 clones, roughly 73% seen once. The data are from a study of shared clonotypes between healthy human individuals. V gave up 4 bases and J gave up 5 bases, with 9 bases separating them. This CDR3 contains 13 residues. Germline V gene data show CDR1 as LNHDA and CDR2 as SQIVND (reference sequence). The origin of this receptor is a woman in her thirties in good health. Sequenced: memory CD4+ T cells sorted from blood. Stated subset: CD45RA-negative fraction. The V and J genes are TRBV19 and TRBJ1-5; D might be TRBD1 (5 bases). CDR3 region: CASSRTGDQPQHF. The CDR3 nucleotides read TGTGCCAGTAGTAGGACGGGGGATCAGCCCCAGCATTTT.